This T cell receptor beta chain was identified in a study of cytomegalovirus exposure and HLA in healthy donors. The wider study: A previous analysis identified 100 million to 120 million unique TCR beta sequences derived from some 170 million T cells. Points from the study as a whole: Fewer than 20,000 TCR beta sequences were associated with HLA alleles at 0.05 false discovery rate in a later analysis.

PCR involved 60 Vbeta and 13 Jbeta primers. In the authors' workflow: Approximately 11 million shared chains were among the approximately 82 million unique TCR beta chains that a later analysis counted. Sequenced by immunoSEQ multiplex PCR; TCRdb stores in-frame clones only, minus some. That table furnishes V, J and clone size, whereas the DNA furnished D and trimming. Of some 130,000 clones in the sample, approximately 80% were seen once. After removal of 2 bases from V and 4 bases from J, the junction contained 8 bases not matched to a gene. The CDR3 is 16 amino acids. Germline V gene lookup returns CDR1 MGHRA and CDR2 YSYEKL. Regarding this clone: Its antigen is as yet unknown.

The sequenced sample consisted of PBMCs. This TCR came from a female donor in good health and CMV-seronegative. The chain has TRBV4-1 and TRBJ2-5, with 9 bases aligning to TRBD1. The DNA of the CDR3 is TGCGCCAGCAGCCAACCCCTGGGACAGGGTTCAGAGACCCAGTACTTC. Translating it yields CASSQPLGQGSETQYF.